The 12 T cell receptor beta chains below all came from one sample that was sequenced in a study of shared T cell receptors in the human thymus. The method was immunoSEQ multiplex PCR; TCRdb's version includes in-frame clones alone and lacks a portion of them. The top ten clones hold around 0.0099% of a sample with fewer than 700,000 clones, 70% to 90% of them seen once. This sample was also put to use in a study of human thymus T cells.

Sequencing was done on a sample of thymocytes. All receptors come from a boy under two years old with a congenital heart defect.

The chain is built from TRBV19 and TRBJ2-1, with D perhaps TRBD1 (6 bases). Germline V CDR1 and CDR2: LNHDA, SQIVND (reference sequence). The germline V and J ends were trimmed by 8 bases and 6 bases, with 11 bases remaining between them. CDR3 length equals 12 residues. The CDR3 protein is CASASRGNEQFF. CDR3 DNA sequence: TGTGCCAGTGCCTCCAGGGGCAATGAGCAGTTCTTC.

The chain joins TRBV25-1 to TRBJ2-7; D perhaps matches TRBD2 (6 bases). The germline V gene encodes CDR1 MGHDK and CDR2 SYGVNS. CDR3 length: 14 amino acids. Trimming shortened V by 8 bases and J by 2 bases, and 16 bases separated the two germline ends. The CDR3 nucleotides read TGTGCCAGCCCCCCGTGCGCGGGGACCTACGAGCAGTACTTC. Translating gives CASPPCAGTYEQYF.

The V call is TRBV5-1, the J call TRBJ2-5; 9 nucleotides match TRBD2. Trimming cost V 1 base and J 4 bases; bases outside gene matches: 11. The CDR3 is 17 amino acids. Germline V CDR1 and CDR2: SGHRS, YFSETQ. The CDR3 DNA sequence: TGCGCCAGCAGCTTGTGGTTAGCGGGAGTACTTAGAGAGACCCAGTACTTC. Translated, it gives CASSLWLAGVLRETQYF.

The rearrangement uses TRBV11-3 and TRBJ1-4, with D possibly matching TRBD1 (5 bases). V lost 4 bases and J 5 bases, leaving 11 bases between the germline ends. CDR3 size: 14 residues. Germline V lookup: CDR1 SGHNT, CDR2 YENEEA. CDR3 DNA: TGTGCCAGCAGCTCCCAGCGGGGGAATGAAAAACTGTTTTTT. Translated: CASSSQRGNEKLFF.

The J gene is TRBJ1-1, the V gene TRBV5-8, with D perhaps matching TRBD1 (5 bases). The CDR3 runs to 13 residues. V shed 3 bases and J shed 1 base, with 7 bases lying between them. In germline, CDR1 is SGHTS, CDR2 YDEGEE. The CDR3 sequence: CASSSGQNTEAFF. The CDR3 nucleotides are TGTGCCAGCAGCTCTGGACAGAACACTGAAGCTTTCTTT.

This sequence joins TRBV14 and TRBJ2-1; no firm D call. Germline values: CDR1 SGHDN, CDR2 FVKESK. The V gene lost 0 bases and the J gene lost 4 bases, with 10 bases spanning the gap. This CDR3 is built from 15 residues. The CDR3 spells CASSQDIVDYNEQFF. The CDR3, as DNA: TGTGCCAGCAGCCAAGATATTGTAGATTACAATGAGCAGTTCTTC. Full variable domain (rest looked up from reference TRBV14 and TRBJ2-1): EAGVTQFPSHSVIEKGQTVTLRCDPISGHDNLYWYRRVMGKEIKFLLHFVKESKQDESGMPNNRFLAERTGGTYSTLKVQPAELEDSGVYFCASSQDIVDYNEQFFGPGTRLTVL.

V usage is TRBV27 and J usage is TRBJ2-7; possible D gene TRBD2, 6 bases. The CDR3 is 15 amino acids. V was shortened by 0 bases and J by 3 bases, with 12 bases between the two germline ends. Germline values: CDR1 MNHEY, CDR2 SMNVEV (reference sequence). CDR3 loop: CASSLSKRGIYEQYF. The DNA for the CDR3 is TGTGCCAGCAGTTTATCGAAACGGGGGATCTACGAGCAGTACTTC.

The genes are TRBV27 and TRBJ2-1; 10 bases line up with TRBD1. V shed 6 bases, J shed 7 bases, and the junction held 9 bases outside the gene matches. Per germline, CDR1 MNHEY and CDR2 SMNVEV (reference sequence). The CDR3 spans 15 residues. The CDR3 DNA follows: TGTGCCAGCAGGCGGGACAGGGGTCGCGGAAATGAGCAGTTCTTC. Translation gives CASRRDRGRGNEQFF.

V usage is TRBV28 and J usage is TRBJ2-6; 7 nucleotides align to TRBD2. Trimming removed 5 bases from V and 0 bases from J; junction bases left unmatched: 13. CDR1 MDHEN and CDR2 SYDVKM come from the germline V gene. The CDR3 is made up of 19 amino acids. CDR3 coding DNA: TGTGCCAGCAGTCCCCCGGGGGGACTGATCCCCTCTGGGGCCAACGTCCTGACTTTC. Protein product: CASSPPGGLIPSGANVLTF. Looking up the rest from reference TRBV28 and TRBJ2-6 gives the full variable domain: DVKVTQSSRYLVKRTGEKVFLECVQDMDHENMFWYRQDPGLGLRLIYFSYDVKMKEKGDIPEGYSVSREKKERFSLILESASTNQTSMYLCASSPPGGLIPSGANVLTFGAGSRLTVL.

The V gene is TRBV10-1, the J gene TRBJ2-7, with 7 bases lining up with TRBD1. The CDR3 loop spans 14 amino acids. The V gene's germline CDR1 is WNHNN and CDR2 SYGVQD (reference sequence). The ends lost 2 bases at V and 6 bases at J; junction bases unmatched: 7. Here the CDR3 DNA reads TGCGCCAGCAGTGAGGCCGGGACAGCCGCCGAGCAGTACTTC. It specifies CASSEAGTAAEQYF.

The chain is built from TRBV7-3 and TRBJ1-5; D gene unclear. Germline CDR1 and CDR2: SGHTA and FQGTGA. The CDR3 length is 16 residues. The germline V and J ends were trimmed by 1 base and 0 bases, with 10 bases remaining between them. The CDR3 DNA follows: TGTGCCAGCAGCTTAAGTTGGAGGTATAGCAATCAGCCCCAGCATTTT. Its translation is CASSLSWRYSNQPQHF.

This rearrangement joins TRBV4-1 to TRBJ1-2; a possible D gene is TRBD1 (6 bases). The CDR3 is 15 residues long. Germline values: CDR1 MGHRA, CDR2 YSYEKL. Trimming took off 3 bases at V and 3 bases at J, with 14 bases between the two ends. In nucleotides, the CDR3 is TGCGCCAGCAGCCACTTACAGGGAGGGGACTATGGCTACACCTTC. Translated, it gives CASSHLQGGDYGYTF.